Listed here are 21 T cell receptor beta chains from one sample, sequenced in a study of T cells expressing NK-cell markers. TCRdb reanalyzed the 5' RACE reads and collapses them to one entry per CDR3 protein, without DNA. This sample carries hundreds of thousands of distinct CDR3 sequences, with 7.3% going to the ten biggest clones. The sequenced material came from blood T cells: a sorted CD56 or NKG2C T cell subset, CD4+ or CD8+ T cells, or bulk PBMC T cells (not recorded which). The receptors come from a woman between 18 and 69 years old in good health.

The chain's CDR3 is CASSFLSSGETQYF. The V call is TRBV12-3 or TRBV12-4, the J call TRBJ2-5; TCRdb picks TRBD2, but there is no DNA to check that call. This CDR3 region has 14 residues.

The chain recombines TRBV11-2 with TRBJ2-2; TCRdb reports TRBD1, a call that lacks DNA to check it against. This CDR3 spans 14 amino acids. Germline V gene lookup returns CDR1 SGHAT and CDR2 FQNNGV. CDR3 sequence: CASSTGGRTGELFF.

This chain uses TRBV20-1 with TRBJ2-5. This CDR3 region has 14 residues. Germline V CDR1 and CDR2: DFQATT, SNEGSKA (reference sequence). The CDR3 spells CSARERVGKETQYF.

The rearrangement links TRBV7-2 to TRBJ1-4. Germline CDR1 is SGHTA and CDR2 is FQGNSA. The CDR3 loop spans 15 amino acids. CDR3 residues: CASSSAGTYNEKLFF.

The chain is built from TRBV5-1 and TRBJ2-6. Germline values: CDR1 SGHRS, CDR2 YFSETQ. There are 17 residues in the CDR3. CDR3 amino acids: CASSLAGWASGANVLTF.

The chain couples TRBV3-1 to TRBJ1-3; the D gene TCRdb calls, TRBD1, cannot be checked with no DNA. The CDR3 length is 15 residues. Germline CDR1 LGHDT, CDR2 YNNKEL (reference sequence). CDR3 residues: CASSHPGITGNTIYF.

V is TRBV5-1 and J is TRBJ2-1; TCRdb reports TRBD2, a call that lacks DNA to check it against. Germline values: CDR1 SGHRS, CDR2 YFSETQ. The CDR3 is made up of 15 amino acids. The CDR3 sequence is CASSSRASDLNEQFF.

The CDR3 is CSARTYRGRGYTF. The V gene is TRBV20-1, the J gene TRBJ1-2; TCRdb's D call, TRBD1, is unchecked because there is no DNA. This CDR3 region has 13 residues. Germline CDR1 DFQATT, CDR2 SNEGSKA (reference sequence).

The rearrangement joins TRBV4-3 to TRBJ1-2. CDR3 length: 13 amino acids. The germline CDR1 and CDR2 sequences are LGHNA and YSLEER. The CDR3 reads CASSEDGHYGYTF.

The chain uses TRBV4-1 and TRBJ1-1; the TCRdb call, TRBD1, lacks DNA for checking. The CDR3 sequence is 15 residues long. Germline assignment: CDR1 MGHRA and CDR2 YSYEKL. CDR3 region: CASSQAPYERTEAFF.

The chain is built from TRBV29-1 and TRBJ1-6; TCRdb designates TRBD1, a call that cannot be tested without DNA. The germline gives CDR1 SQVTM, CDR2 ANQGSEA. There are 13 residues in the CDR3. The CDR3 reads CSVQFEGNSPLHF.

The gene calls are TRBV9 and TRBJ2-7. The CDR3 extends over 15 amino acids. Germline assignment: CDR1 SGDLS and CDR2 YYNGEE. Here the CDR3 reads CASSPDPVISYEQYF.

The chain recombines TRBV20-1 with TRBJ2-3; TCRdb's D gene call, TRBD2, goes unchecked for lack of DNA. Per germline, CDR1 DFQATT and CDR2 SNEGSKA (reference sequence). This CDR3 contains 18 residues. The chain's CDR3 is CSASSTSGPQGSTDTQYF.

This sequence joins TRBV6-2 or TRBV6-3 and TRBJ2-3. This CDR3 spans 12 amino acids. CDR1 is MNHEY and CDR2 is SVGEGT in the germline V gene. The CDR3 sequence: CAAGSSTDTQYF.

The chain couples TRBV4-3 to TRBJ2-5. CDR1 and CDR2 (germline): LGHNA, YSLEER. The CDR3 runs to 13 residues. Here the CDR3 reads CASSQDYRETQYF.

V gene TRBV10-3 combines with J gene TRBJ2-1; lacking DNA, the TRBD2 call made by TCRdb goes unchecked. In germline, CDR1 is ENHRY, CDR2 SYGVKD. The CDR3 sequence is 15 residues long. The CDR3 loop reads CATGFGAGVGNEQFF.

This chain joins TRBV20-1 and TRBJ2-2; TCRdb's D gene call, TRBD1, goes unchecked for lack of DNA. In germline, CDR1 is DFQATT, CDR2 SNEGSKA (reference sequence). The CDR3 contains 13 residues. CDR3 amino acids: CSAPQGTTGELFF.

This chain uses TRBV12-3 or TRBV12-4 with TRBJ1-1; TCRdb picks TRBD1, but there is no DNA to check that call. CDR3 size: 19 residues. The chain's CDR3 is CASSAIRTGGIGWNTEAFF.

The rearrangement links TRBV4-3 to TRBJ1-6. The germline CDR1 and CDR2 sequences are LGHNA and YSLEER. The CDR3 has 16 residues. The CDR3 region is CASSRQSSGYNSPLHF.

The CDR3 loop is CSARYNVEGEQFF. V usage is TRBV20-1 and J usage is TRBJ2-1; the D call from TCRdb, TRBD2, cannot be confirmed without DNA. The CDR3 is 13 amino acids. Germline V gives CDR1 DFQATT, CDR2 SNEGSKA (reference sequence).

The chain carries TRBV12-3 or TRBV12-4 and TRBJ1-4; TCRdb calls TRBD1, which cannot be checked without DNA. The CDR3 is 14 residues long. The CDR3 reads CASSPTGKGEKLFF.